These 27 T cell receptor beta chains share one sample of origin, sequenced in a study of neurological immune-mediated disorders. One entry per CDR3 protein results from TCRdb running MiXCR on the 5' RACE reads. The table lists about 79,000 distinct CDR3 sequences, around 14% of them singletons. Sequencing was performed on PBMCs. These receptors were obtained from a woman aged 45-60 years in good health.

This clonotype appeared many times. The J gene is TRBJ2-3, the V gene TRBV20-1; 13 bases align to TRBD2. This CDR3 is built from 16 residues. Unmatched junction bases numbered 11, after V lost 5 bases and J lost 6 bases. The germline V gene encodes CDR1 DFQATT and CDR2 SNEGSKA (reference sequence). The CDR3: CSASPVATSGRDTQYF. The CDR3 region has the DNA TGCAGTGCTTCGCCGGTCGCGACTAGCGGGAGGGATACGCAGTATTTT.

In its sample, this clonotype was seen many times. J is TRBJ1-1 and V is TRBV7-2; no definite D call. Per germline, CDR1 SGHTA and CDR2 FQGNSA. This CDR3 contains 11 residues. Trimming cost V 4 bases and J 3 bases, with 3 bases left between them. The CDR3 DNA reads TGTGCCAGCAGCTCGTACACTGAAGCTTTCTTT. This translates into CASSSYTEAFF. Supplemented by reference TRBV7-2 and TRBJ1-1, the full variable domain reads GAGVSQSPSNKVTEKGKDVELRCDPISGHTALYWYRQSLGQGLEFLIYFQGNSAPDKSGLPSDRFSAERTGGSVSTLTIQRTQQEDSAVYLCASSSYTEAFFGQGTRLTVV.

This clonotype was counted at least ten times. This chain joins TRBV15 and TRBJ1-2; D gene uncertain. The ends were cut back, 1 base at V and 4 bases at J, with 10 bases in the middle. Germline-derived CDR1 and CDR2 are LNHNV and YYDKDF (reference sequence). The CDR3 sequence is 14 residues long. The CDR3 DNA follows: TGTGCCACCAGCAGAGGTTGGCAGCTCTATGGCTACACCTTC. Translated, it gives CATSRGWQLYGYTF.

The sample holds many counts of this clonotype. The V and J genes are TRBV7-2 and TRBJ2-5; D gene uncertain. This CDR3 comprises 17 residues. V was trimmed by 0 bases and J by 0 bases, leaving 14 bases between them. Germline V gene lookup returns CDR1 SGHTA and CDR2 FQGNSA. CDR3 coding DNA: TGTGCCAGCAGCTTAGCGCATCAAGCGCGATACCAAGAGACCCAGTACTTC. This gives the protein CASSLAHQARYQETQYF.

This clonotype was counted many times. V and J are TRBV11-2 and TRBJ1-1; D unresolved. Germline V gene data show CDR1 as SGHAT and CDR2 as FQNNGV. Deletions cut 2 bases from V and 0 bases from J, with 4 bases between. The CDR3 is 13 residues long. The CDR3: CASSLSLNTEAFF. DNA of the CDR3: TGTGCCAGCAGCTTATCGCTGAACACTGAAGCTTTCTTT.

In this sample, this clonotype turned up many times. The chain has TRBV5-1 and TRBJ1-1; the match to TRBD1 covers 7 bases. After removal of 1 base from V and 2 bases from J, the junction contained 5 bases not matched to a gene. The CDR3 is made up of 15 amino acids. The germline CDR1 and CDR2 sequences are SGHRS and YFSETQ. CDR3 loop: CASSLWAGGNTEAFF. The CDR3 DNA is TGCGCCAGCAGCTTGTGGGCAGGGGGAAACACTGAAGCTTTCTTT. Combining the CDR3 with reference TRBV5-1 and TRBJ1-1 gives the whole variable domain KAGVTQTPRYLIKTRGQQVTLSCSPISGHRSVSWYQQTPGQGLQFLFEYFSETQRNKGNFPGRFSGRQFSNSRSEMNVSTLELGDSALYLCASSLWAGGNTEAFFGQGTRLTVV.

The chain recombines TRBV7-9 with TRBJ1-1; no clear D. The CDR3 consists of 12 residues. V was cut by 5 bases and J by 6 bases, with 10 bases left in between. Germline assignment: CDR1 SEHNR and CDR2 FQNEAQ (reference sequence). The CDR3 DNA sequence: TGTGCCAGCAGCCTAGTGGAGTCTGAAGCTTTCTTT. Translation: CASSLVESEAFF.

This clonotype was counted at least ten times. V is TRBV5-1 and J is TRBJ1-4, with 7 positions matching TRBD1. V was clipped by 4 bases and J by 5 bases; unmatched bases: 5. The CDR3 contains 14 residues. Per germline, CDR1 SGHRS and CDR2 YFSETQ. This CDR3 is CASSPRGMNEKLFF. CDR3 coding DNA: TGCGCCAGCAGCCCCAGGGGGATGAATGAAAAACTGTTTTTT.

This clonotype appeared many times. The genes are TRBV5-1 and TRBJ2-6; no clear D. CDR1 SGHRS and CDR2 YFSETQ come from the germline V gene. V was pared by 0 bases and J by 1 base, with 5 bases between. The CDR3 length is 15 residues. Here the CDR3 DNA reads TGCGCCAGCAGCTTGGATGGATCTGGGGCCAACGTCCTGACTTTC. Residues: CASSLDGSGANVLTF.

This clonotype was seen only once. One end of the junction is discordant with germline, which a read error may explain. This chain links TRBV20-1 with TRBJ2-3; 11 bases line up with TRBD2. CDR1 is DFQATT, CDR2 SNEGSKA, per germline (reference sequence). The CDR3 contains 17 residues. For the CDR3, the DNA is TGCAGTGCTAGGGGCCTGGGACTAGCGGAAAGAACAGATAGGCAGTATTTT. This sequence encodes CSARGLGLAERTDRQYF.

This clonotype has ten or more counts. The chain is built from TRBV5-1 and TRBJ2-7, with D uncertain. Deletions cut 0 bases from V and 2 bases from J, with 12 bases between. Germline assignment: CDR1 SGHRS and CDR2 YFSETQ. This CDR3 comprises 15 residues. The CDR3 nucleotides read TGCGCCAGCAGCTTGGTCGTAACCGAAACCTACGAGCAGTACTTC. Translated, it gives CASSLVVTETYEQYF. The whole variable domain, remainder taken from reference TRBV5-1 and TRBJ2-7, is KAGVTQTPRYLIKTRGQQVTLSCSPISGHRSVSWYQQTPGQGLQFLFEYFSETQRNKGNFPGRFSGRQFSNSRSEMNVSTLELGDSALYLCASSLVVTETYEQYFGPGTRLTVT.

This clonotype was observed a single time. The CDR3 spells CAATPGGAINEQFF. The CDR3 DNA reads TGTGCAGCCACTCCCGGGGGCGCGATCAATGAGCAGTTCTTC. The rearrangement uses TRBV24-1 and TRBJ2-1, with D perhaps TRBD1 or TRBD2 (6 bases each). Germline CDR1 and CDR2: KGHDR and SFDVKD. This CDR3 is built from 14 residues.

About this clonotype: With a much larger clone just one base away, this may be a read error. The rearrangement uses TRBV15 and TRBJ2-7; D is undetermined. V lost 5 bases to trimming and J lost 6 bases, with 11 bases between them. Per the germline V gene, CDR1 is LNHNV and CDR2 is YYDKDF (reference sequence). CDR3 size: 12 residues. This chain's CDR3 is CATSPAESEQYF. In nucleotides, the CDR3 is TGTGCCACCAGCCCAGCTGAGAGCGAGCAGTACTTC. Based on the CDR3 plus reference TRBV15 and TRBJ2-7, the full variable domain is DAMVIQNPRYQVTQFGKPVTLSCSQTLNHNVMYWYQQKSSQAPKLLFHYYDKDFNNEADTPDNFQSRRPNTSFCFLDIRSPGLGDTAMYLCATSPAESEQYFGPGTRLTVT.

This clonotype came up many times. CDR3 sequence: CASTTAGGALIGYGYTF. The CDR3 coding sequence is TGTGCCAGCACAACGGCAGGGGGCGCTTTGATAGGTTATGGCTACACCTTC. J is TRBJ1-2 and V is TRBV28; 8 nucleotides align to TRBD1. CDR1 is MDHEN, CDR2 SYDVKM, per germline. With V trimmed by 7 bases and J by 5 bases, 18 bases remained unmatched. This CDR3 is 17 amino acids long.

This clonotype was found many times. The gene calls are TRBV5-1 and TRBJ2-6; TRBD1 aligns across 7 bases. This CDR3 comprises 17 residues. Losses at the gene ends were 4 bases for V and 3 bases for J; bases not matched to a gene: 10. Germline assignment: CDR1 SGHRS and CDR2 YFSETQ. CDR3 sequence reads: CASSLISSGGGANVLTF. The CDR3 DNA sequence: TGCGCCAGCAGCCTAATCTCATCAGGGGGTGGGGCCAACGTCCTGACTTTC. Combining the CDR3 with reference TRBV5-1 and TRBJ2-6 gives the whole variable domain KAGVTQTPRYLIKTRGQQVTLSCSPISGHRSVSWYQQTPGQGLQFLFEYFSETQRNKGNFPGRFSGRQFSNSRSEMNVSTLELGDSALYLCASSLISSGGGANVLTFGAGSRLTVL.

In this sample, this clonotype turned up many times. V gene TRBV20-1 combines with J gene TRBJ1-1; D not resolved. V was cut by 4 bases and J by 1 base, with 7 bases left in between. The CDR3 covers 12 residues. The germline gives CDR1 DFQATT, CDR2 SNEGSKA (reference sequence). This CDR3 is CSAKDGNTEAFF. CDR3 nucleotides: TGCAGTGCTAAGGACGGGAACACTGAAGCTTTCTTT.

This clonotype was counted many times. The rearrangement joins TRBV5-6 to TRBJ2-7; 7 nucleotides agree with TRBD2. V trimming: 4 bases; J trimming: 4 bases; junction bases outside the gene matches: 17. Germline lookup yields CDR1 SGHDT and CDR2 YYEEEE. The CDR3 loop spans 17 amino acids. The DNA for the CDR3 is TGTGCCAGCAGCCTGGCAGGAAGTGGGAGGGCCCGATACGAGCAGTACTTC. Protein: CASSLAGSGRARYEQYF.

The table lists this clonotype with many counts. The rearrangement uses TRBV18 and TRBJ1-1, with D maybe TRBD1 (6 bases). The CDR3 consists of 14 residues. CDR1 is KGHSH, CDR2 LQKENI, per germline. With 4 bases removed from V and 1 base from J, the gap between germline ends came to 10 bases. As DNA, the CDR3 is TGTGCCAGCTCACAGGGGGGACAGAACACTGAAGCTTTCTTT. This sequence encodes CASSQGGQNTEAFF.

This clonotype was counted many times. The V call is TRBV11-3, the J call TRBJ1-2; maybe TRBD1 (5 bases). The V and J ends lost 2 bases and 3 bases respectively, with 10 bases between them. This CDR3 contains 14 residues. Germline CDR1 reads SGHNT; CDR2 reads YENEEA. This CDR3 is CASSLQGDYYGYTF. CDR3 bases: TGTGCCAGCAGCTTACAGGGTGATTACTATGGCTACACCTTC.

This clonotype came up many times. The genes are TRBV20-1 and TRBJ2-3, with 9 nucleotides matching TRBD2. CDR3 length equals 15 residues. V lost 1 base, J lost 6 bases, and 8 bases stayed unmatched. Germline assignment: CDR1 DFQATT and CDR2 SNEGSKA (reference sequence). CDR3 DNA: TGCAGTGCTAGAGCAGGCGGGAGGGCGGGGGATACGCAGTATTTT. This sequence encodes CSARAGGRAGDTQYF.

This clonotype was seen at least ten times. This sequence joins TRBV28 and TRBJ2-7; tentatively, D is TRBD1 or TRBD2 (6 bases each). The CDR3 has 14 amino acids. Per germline, CDR1 MDHEN and CDR2 SYDVKM. The V and J ends lost 8 bases and 2 bases respectively, with 16 bases between them. CDR3 sequence (DNA): TGTGCCAGCCGACAATGGGGGGCTGCCTACGAGCAGTACTTC. It codes for CASRQWGAAYEQYF.

This clonotype was counted ten times or more. The chain couples TRBV20-1 to TRBJ2-7, with a tentative D call TRBD1 (6 bases). CDR3 length equals 15 residues. Per the germline V gene, CDR1 is DFQATT and CDR2 is SNEGSKA (reference sequence). Trimming took 0 bases from V and 2 from J, leaving 14 bases between them. The CDR3 DNA follows: TGCAGTGCTAGAGATTACAGGGAGTCACCCTACGAGCAGTACTTC. It specifies CSARDYRESPYEQYF.

This clonotype came up a few times. This sequence joins TRBV3-1 and TRBJ2-5; D remains unclear. The germline V and J ends were trimmed by 2 bases and 5 bases, with 9 bases remaining between them. The CDR3 covers 13 residues. From germline, CDR1 is LGHDT and CDR2 YNNKEL (reference sequence). For the CDR3, the DNA is TGTGCCAGCAGCCAATCTGGACGGGAGACCCAGTACTTC. This sequence encodes CASSQSGRETQYF.

There are many counts of this clonotype. The chain uses TRBV7-9 and TRBJ2-1; 7 nucleotides match TRBD2. Germline V gives CDR1 SEHNR, CDR2 FQNEAQ (reference sequence). This CDR3 contains 11 residues. CDR3 sequence reads: CQTGGYNEQFF. The CDR3 nucleotides are TGTCAGACGGGGGGATACAATGAGCAGTTCTTC.

This clonotype was observed many times. The chain recombines TRBV24-1 with TRBJ1-2; D unclear. Germline V gives CDR1 KGHDR, CDR2 SFDVKD. This CDR3 spans 13 amino acids. Trimming left V 8 bases short and J 3 bases short, with 12 bases between. In DNA form, the CDR3 reads TGTGCCACCATGGGCAGGAACGACTATGGCTACACCTTC. Its translation is CATMGRNDYGYTF.

This clonotype was recorded at least ten times. This sequence joins TRBV29-1 and TRBJ1-1; TRBD1 might be the D (5 bases). The V end lost 3 bases, the J end lost 5 bases, and 13 bases lay between the germline ends. The CDR3 consists of 13 residues. CDR1 is SQVTM and CDR2 is ANQGSEA in the germline V gene. CDR3 DNA sequence: TGCAGCGTTGATGAGGGGATTGGGACTGAAGCTTTCTTT. Encoded protein: CSVDEGIGTEAFF.

This clonotype was detected ten times or more. The rearrangement joins TRBV5-1 to TRBJ2-7; 9 bases are a match to TRBD1. The germline gives CDR1 SGHRS, CDR2 YFSETQ. The CDR3 has 16 residues. The J segment lost 0 bases and the V segment lost 0 bases, leaving 4 bases of the junction unmatched. The CDR3 loop is CASSLVRTGDSYEQYF. CDR3 DNA: TGCGCCAGCAGCTTGGTACGGACAGGGGACTCCTACGAGCAGTACTTC.